The sequence of this TCR beta chain was determined in a study of blood T cell repertoires in COVID-19. Study context: The samples span acute and convalescent COVID-19 from the United States, Italy and Spain. Sources were T cells, B-cell-depleted T cells, or PBMCs; the material itself was cDNA or gDNA.

Per the original methods: Researchers report that nucleated cell counts were estimated from reference gene primer amplification. Here immunoSEQ multiplex PCR was the method, and the copy in TCRdb shows in-frame clones only, minus some. V and J calls and clone size follow that table, whereas D and trimming were derived from the DNA. The table includes 200,000 to 250,000 clones, 80% to 90% detected once. The CDR3 is 13 residues long. Germline values: CDR1 LGHDT, CDR2 YNNKEL (reference sequence). V lost 3 bases and J 2 bases, leaving 5 bases between the germline ends. The sequencing sample was made of peripheral blood. This TCR derives from a human donor in a cohort sampled during active COVID-19. The chain links TRBV3-1 (or the pseudogene TRBV3-2) to TRBJ1-3; D unresolved. The CDR3 sequence is CASSQGPGNTIYF. The CDR3 nucleotides read TGTGCCAGCAGCCAGGGCCCTGGAAACACCATATATTTT.